Presented here are 8 T cell receptor beta chains from one specimen sequenced in a study of blood T cells in healthy people across ages. The authors ran a second PCR of about 7 to 12 cycles using a sample-barcoded 5' primer and a J-beta primer mix. Using its own MiXCR run on the 5' RACE reads, TCRdb lists one record per CDR3 protein. The sample includes just under 750,000 distinct CDR3 sequences, 22% of them seen just once. The sample was blood. Receptors originate from a man in his 70s in good health.

The V and J genes are TRBV20-1 and TRBJ1-1, with TRBD1 as a possible D gene (6 bases). Germline CDR1 reads DFQATT; CDR2 reads SNEGSKA (reference sequence). V lost 3 bases to trimming and J lost 4 bases, with 12 bases between them. The CDR3 is 13 amino acids. CDR3 in DNA: TGCAGTGCTAGGAGGAGCAGGGGCACTGAAGCTTTCTTT. Its protein product is CSARRSRGTEAFF.

This clonotype was counted only a few times. The chain has TRBV6-1 and TRBJ2-1; no firm D call. The germline V gene encodes CDR1 MNHNS and CDR2 SASEGT. The CDR3 is 14 residues long. With 6 bases removed from V and 4 bases from J, the gap between germline ends came to 13 bases. The CDR3 reads CASRDGLKYNEQFF. In DNA form, the CDR3 reads TGTGCCAGCAGGGACGGGCTCAAATACAATGAGCAGTTCTTC.

Only a few counts were recorded for this clonotype. At one boundary the junction diverges from the germline segment, which might be a read error. V usage is TRBV6-5 and J usage is TRBJ2-2; D is unclear. The germline V gene encodes CDR1 MNHEY and CDR2 SVGAGI. There are 13 residues in the CDR3. CDR3: CASTNTNAGELFF. The CDR3 DNA reads as TGTGCCAGCACCAACACGAACGCCGGGGAGCTGTTTTTT.

A remark on this clonotype: Its ends do not fully match the called genes, so a read error is possible. The J gene is TRBJ1-1, the V gene TRBV20-1, with 8 bases lining up with TRBD1. This CDR3 has 15 residues. Germline V gene sequence: CDR1 DFQATT, CDR2 SNEGSKA (reference sequence). The CDR3 is CSARDAGGWNTEALF. CDR3 DNA: TGCAGTGCTAGAGATGCAGGGGGCTGGAACACTGAAGCTCTCTTT.

Of note for this clonotype: The junction differs from germline at one of its ends, possibly a read error. The J gene is TRBJ2-7, the V gene TRBV10-2, with D unclear. CDR1 is WSHSY and CDR2 is SAAADI in the germline V gene. The CDR3 runs to 12 residues. Here the CDR3 DNA reads TGCGCCAGCAGTGACCTGAGTCACGACCAGTACTTC. Amino acids: CASSDLSHDQYF.

This clonotype showed up just a few times. The CDR3: CASSPTVGTNEKLFF. DNA for the CDR3: TGTGCCAGCAGTCCGACGGTGGGGACTAATGAAAAACTGTTTTTT. The chain recombines TRBV27 with TRBJ1-4; D remains unclear. CDR3 length equals 15 residues. With 5 bases removed from V and 2 bases from J, the gap between germline ends came to 12 bases. CDR1 and CDR2 (germline): MNHEY, SMNVEV (reference sequence).

Turning to this clonotype: A much larger clone differs by one base, so this may be a read error. CDR3 in amino acids: CASRLIADTQYF. The CDR3 nucleotides read TGTGCCAGCAGATTAATTGCAGATACGCAGTATTTT. The gene calls are TRBV12-3 or TRBV12-4 and TRBJ2-3; the D is unclear. V lost 6 bases and J lost 4, with 8 bases in between. The CDR3 totals 12 residues.

This chain links TRBV20-1 with TRBJ1-3; 10 bases line up with TRBD1. This CDR3 spans 16 amino acids. V shed 5 bases and J 0 bases; nucleotides not matched to a gene: 7. Germline assignment: CDR1 DFQATT and CDR2 SNEGSKA (reference sequence). The CDR3 loop is CSAGSGDRGSGNTIYF. The DNA of the CDR3 is TGCAGTGCTGGCTCGGGGGACAGGGGCTCTGGAAACACCATATATTTT.